The rows below give T cell receptor beta chains drawn from one sample of a study of cytomegalovirus exposure and HLA in healthy donors. The method was immunoSEQ multiplex PCR; TCRdb's version includes in-frame clones alone and lacks a portion of them. The repertoire has 110,000 or so clones, 70% to 80% of them found once; the top ten carry 5.4%. The sequenced sample was PBMCs. These receptors were obtained from a woman in her twenties or thirties in good health and CMV-seropositive. CDR3s include the opening cysteine and the closing phenylalanine or tryptophan. The D gene is left open where the match is weak. Only some rows state a clone size, as once, few, many or a class for expanded clones.

cdr3_nt: TGTGCCAGTTCCCCAAACAGGCAACTTGAAGCTTTCTTT; cdr3_aa: CASSPNRQLEAFF; clone_size: NA; j_call: TRBJ1-1; v_call: TRBV19; d_call: NA
cdr3_nt: TGTGCCAGCAGTGCTGCGGGAGGAGGGAACATTCAGTACTTC; cdr3_aa: CASSAAGGGNIQYF; clone_size: NA; j_call: TRBJ2-4; v_call: TRBV2; d_call: TRBD2
cdr3_nt: TGTGCCAGCAGCCCGGAGACAGGGGCCGGTCAGCCCCAGCATTTT; cdr3_aa: CASSPETGAGQPQHF; clone_size: NA; j_call: TRBJ1-5; v_call: TRBV5-4; d_call: TRBD1
cdr3_nt: TGTGCCAGCAGCGTAGCGTGGGGGGGCACAGATACGCAGTATTTT; cdr3_aa: CASSVAWGGTDTQYF; clone_size: NA; j_call: TRBJ2-3; v_call: TRBV9; d_call: NA
cdr3_nt: TGTGCCAGCACCACAAGACTAGCGGGAGCCCACGAGCAGTACTTC; cdr3_aa: CASTTRLAGAHEQYF; clone_size: NA; j_call: TRBJ2-7; v_call: TRBV6-6; d_call: TRBD2
cdr3_nt: TGTGCCAGCAGCCAAGAGCCGAGCGGGAGTTCCTACAATGAGCAGTTCTTC; cdr3_aa: CASSQEPSGSSYNEQFF; clone_size: once; j_call: TRBJ2-1; v_call: TRBV4-2; d_call: TRBD2
cdr3_nt: TGCGCCAGCAGCGTAGCTAGCTATGAGCAGTTCTTC; cdr3_aa: CASSVASYEQFF; clone_size: NA; j_call: TRBJ2-1; v_call: TRBV5-1; d_call: NA
cdr3_nt: TGCGCCAGCAGCCAACCCCGGGACACTCGAAACTATGGCTACACCTTC; cdr3_aa: CASSQPRDTRNYGYTF; clone_size: NA; j_call: TRBJ1-2; v_call: TRBV4-1; d_call: NA
cdr3_nt: TGTGCCAGCAGCTTATCTGTCGTGGGGGGAACTGAAGCTTTCTTT; cdr3_aa: CASSLSVVGGTEAFF; clone_size: NA; j_call: TRBJ1-1; v_call: TRBV7-3; d_call: NA
cdr3_nt: TGTTCCAGCAGCTTCACTAGCGGGAGTGGTTCAGATACGCAGTATTTT; cdr3_aa: CSSSFTSGSGSDTQYF; clone_size: once; j_call: TRBJ2-3; v_call: TRBV7-9; d_call: TRBD2
cdr3_nt: TGTGCCAGCAGCCCCGGGACAGGGAGACAAAAACTGTTTTTT; cdr3_aa: CASSPGTGRQKLFF; clone_size: NA; j_call: TRBJ1-4; v_call: TRBV6-5; d_call: TRBD1
cdr3_nt: TGTGCCAGCAGCGGGGGGGGTGGGGTCGAGCAGTACTTC; cdr3_aa: CASSGGGGVEQYF; clone_size: NA; j_call: TRBJ2-7; v_call: TRBV11-3; d_call: TRBD2
cdr3_nt: TGTGCCAGCAGCTTACAGGGTATTGGCTACACCTTC; cdr3_aa: CASSLQGIGYTF; clone_size: NA; j_call: TRBJ1-2; v_call: TRBV9; d_call: NA
cdr3_nt: TGTGCCTGGGCGGGGACAGGCGATCAGCCCCAGCATTTT; cdr3_aa: CAWAGTGDQPQHF; clone_size: NA; j_call: TRBJ1-5; v_call: TRBV30; d_call: TRBD1
cdr3_nt: TGTGCCAGCGGGTCAACAGGGAATACGCAGTATTTT; cdr3_aa: CASGSTGNTQYF; clone_size: NA; j_call: TRBJ2-3; v_call: TRBV7-9; d_call: NA